This T cell receptor beta chain was sequenced in a study of T cells in Graves' hyperthyroidism and ophthalmopathy. Study-level information: Any treatment followed the collection of peripheral blood at initial diagnosis.

This clonotype was picked up a small number of times. Researchers took RNA transcripts and amplified the TCR beta CDR3 regions from them. HTBI primers were the set used in a first-round RT-PCR of the TCR CDR3. MiXCR, run by TCRdb on the multiplex PCR reads, gives a single entry per CDR3 protein. The sample contains under 300,000 distinct CDR3 sequences, about an eighth of which appear only once. The trim removed 6 bases at V and 2 bases at J, leaving 8 bases unmatched. CDR3 length equals 17 residues. From germline, CDR1 is ENHRY and CDR2 SYGVKD. Sequencing was carried out using blood. The chain employs TRBV10-3 and TRBJ2-1; 12 bases match TRBD2. The receptor comes from a middle-aged woman with Graves' hyperthyroidism. The CDR3 loop reads CAIRRRLAGVPYNEQFF. CDR3 sequence (DNA): TGTGCCATCAGACGCCGACTAGCGGGAGTCCCCTACAATGAGCAGTTCTTC.